This T cell receptor beta chain was sequenced in a study of glioma-infiltrating T cells after dendritic cell vaccination. Study overall: Glioblastoma patients came from Phase I and II dendritic cell vaccination trials.

The protocol was immunoSEQ multiplex PCR, while the TCRdb copy is restricted to in-frame clones and leaves out a portion. The data contain about 64,000 clones, 82% of them singletons. The V and J ends lost 5 bases and 4 bases respectively, with 9 bases between them. The CDR3 covers 12 residues. Per germline, CDR1 SGHTA and CDR2 FQGNSA. None of the glioblastoma patients had an isocitrate dehydrogenase mutation. Before vaccination, two weeks after the third vaccination, and at progression, PBMC were collected. This chain links TRBV7-2 with TRBJ2-7; D gene uncertain. This clonotype was sampled from a human donor with glioblastoma. The material sequenced was blood, taken before dendritic cell vaccination. The CDR3 DNA sequence: TGTGCCAGCAGCGTCCCCGGTTACGAGCAGTACTTC. It specifies CASSVPGYEQYF.